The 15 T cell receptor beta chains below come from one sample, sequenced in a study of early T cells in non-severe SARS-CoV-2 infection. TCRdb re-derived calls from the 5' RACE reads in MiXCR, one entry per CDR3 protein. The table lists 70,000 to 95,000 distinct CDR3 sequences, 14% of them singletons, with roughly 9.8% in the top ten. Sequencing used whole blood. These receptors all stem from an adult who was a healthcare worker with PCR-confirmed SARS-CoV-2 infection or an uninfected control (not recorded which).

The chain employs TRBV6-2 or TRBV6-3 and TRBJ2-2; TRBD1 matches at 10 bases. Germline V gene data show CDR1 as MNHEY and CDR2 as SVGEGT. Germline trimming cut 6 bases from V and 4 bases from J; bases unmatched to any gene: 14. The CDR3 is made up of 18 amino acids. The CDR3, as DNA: TGTGCCAGCAGCCGCAACCCCCGGACAGGGGGAGGCACCGGGGAGCTGTTTTTT. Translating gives CASSRNPRTGGGTGELFF.

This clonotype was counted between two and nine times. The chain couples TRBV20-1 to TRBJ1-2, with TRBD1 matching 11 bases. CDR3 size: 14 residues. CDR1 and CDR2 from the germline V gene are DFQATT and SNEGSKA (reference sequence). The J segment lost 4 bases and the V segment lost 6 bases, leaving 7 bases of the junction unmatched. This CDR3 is CSAPWGTGGYGYTF. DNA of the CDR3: TGCAGTGCCCCCTGGGGGACAGGGGGCTATGGCTACACCTTC.

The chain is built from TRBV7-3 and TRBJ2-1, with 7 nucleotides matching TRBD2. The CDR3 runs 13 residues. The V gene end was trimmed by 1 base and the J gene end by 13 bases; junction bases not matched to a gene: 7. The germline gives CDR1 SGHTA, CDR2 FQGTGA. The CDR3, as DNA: TGTGCCAGCAGCTTAAATAGGGACTATACTCAGTTCTTC. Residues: CASSLNRDYTQFF.

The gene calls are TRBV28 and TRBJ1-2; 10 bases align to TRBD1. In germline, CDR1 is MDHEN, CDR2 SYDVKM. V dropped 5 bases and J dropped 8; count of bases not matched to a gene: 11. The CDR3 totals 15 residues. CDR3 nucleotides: TGTGCCAGCAGTGGTTGGGGACAGGGGACGGACGGCTACACCTTC. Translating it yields CASSGWGQGTDGYTF.

CDR3 in DNA: TGCGCCAGCAGCCAAGATCCATTTTCCGCAGGGCTAGAAGAAAAACTGTTTTTT. It encodes CASSQDPFSAGLEEKLFF. The chain has TRBV4-3 and TRBJ1-4; TRBD1 might be the D (5 bases). CDR1 and CDR2 from the germline V gene are LGHNA and YSLEER. V shed 0 bases and J shed 8 bases, with 22 bases lying between them. The CDR3 runs to 18 residues.

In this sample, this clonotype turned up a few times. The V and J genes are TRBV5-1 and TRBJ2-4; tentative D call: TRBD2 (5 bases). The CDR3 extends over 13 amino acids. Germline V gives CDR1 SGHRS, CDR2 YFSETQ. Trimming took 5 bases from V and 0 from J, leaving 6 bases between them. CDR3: CASSREAKNIQYF. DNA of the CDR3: TGCGCCAGCAGTCGGGAAGCCAAAAACATTCAGTACTTC.

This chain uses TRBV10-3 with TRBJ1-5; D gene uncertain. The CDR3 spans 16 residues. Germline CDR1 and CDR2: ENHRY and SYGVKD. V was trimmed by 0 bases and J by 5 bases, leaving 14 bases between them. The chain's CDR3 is CAISESEAGRHQPQHF. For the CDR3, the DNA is TGTGCCATCAGTGAGTCGGAAGCAGGTCGTCATCAGCCCCAGCATTTT.

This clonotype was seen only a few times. CDR3 DNA: TGCAGCGTTGATCTGGCGGGACAGGGGGCTCAGTATTTT. This gives the protein CSVDLAGQGAQYF. The genes are TRBV29-1 and TRBJ2-3, with 12 bases that match TRBD1. This CDR3 has 13 amino acids. V shed 3 bases and J 12 bases; nucleotides not matched to a gene: 7. Per the germline V gene, CDR1 is SQVTM and CDR2 is ANQGSEA.

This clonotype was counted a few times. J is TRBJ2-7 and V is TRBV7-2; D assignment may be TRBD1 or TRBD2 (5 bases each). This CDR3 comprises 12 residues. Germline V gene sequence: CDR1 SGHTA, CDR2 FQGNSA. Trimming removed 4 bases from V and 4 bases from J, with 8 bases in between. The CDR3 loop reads CASSWDGYEQYF. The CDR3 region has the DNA TGTGCCAGCAGCTGGGACGGTTACGAGCAGTACTTC.

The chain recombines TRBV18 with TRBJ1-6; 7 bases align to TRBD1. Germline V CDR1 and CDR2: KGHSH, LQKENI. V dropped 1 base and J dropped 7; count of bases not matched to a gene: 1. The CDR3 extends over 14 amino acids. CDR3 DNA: TGTGCCAGCTCACCACGGGACAGCAATTCACCCCTCCACTTT. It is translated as CASSPRDSNSPLHF.

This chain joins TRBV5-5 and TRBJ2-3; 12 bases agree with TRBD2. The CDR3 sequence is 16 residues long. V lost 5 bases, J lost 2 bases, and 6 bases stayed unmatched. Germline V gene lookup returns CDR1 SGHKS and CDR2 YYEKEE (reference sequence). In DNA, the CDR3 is TGTGCCAGCAGGCCGAGACTAGCGGGGGACACAGATACGCAGTATTTT. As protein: CASRPRLAGDTDTQYF.

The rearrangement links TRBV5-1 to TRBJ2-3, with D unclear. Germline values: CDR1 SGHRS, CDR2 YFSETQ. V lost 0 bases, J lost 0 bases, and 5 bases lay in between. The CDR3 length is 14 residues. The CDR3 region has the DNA TGCGCCAGCAGCTTGGCCCCAAGCACAGATACGCAGTATTTT. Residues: CASSLAPSTDTQYF.

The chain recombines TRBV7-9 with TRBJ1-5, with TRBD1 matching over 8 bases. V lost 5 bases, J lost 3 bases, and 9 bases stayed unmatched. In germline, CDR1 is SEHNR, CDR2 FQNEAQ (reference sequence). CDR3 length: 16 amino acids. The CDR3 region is CASSAGTGRSNQPQHF. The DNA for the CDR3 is TGTGCCAGCAGCGCCGGGACAGGACGATCCAATCAGCCCCAGCATTTT. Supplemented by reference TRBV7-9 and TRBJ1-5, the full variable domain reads DTGVSQNPRHKITKRGQNVTFRCDPISEHNRLYWYRQTLGQGPEFLTYFQNEAQLEKSRLLSDRFSAERPKGSFSTLEIQRTEQGDSAMYLCASSAGTGRSNQPQHFGDGTRLSIL.

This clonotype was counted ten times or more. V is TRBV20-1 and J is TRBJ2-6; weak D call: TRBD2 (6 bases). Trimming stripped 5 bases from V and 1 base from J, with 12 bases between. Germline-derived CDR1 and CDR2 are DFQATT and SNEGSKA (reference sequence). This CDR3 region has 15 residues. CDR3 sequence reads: CSAGGRLSGANVLTF. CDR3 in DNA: TGCAGTGCTGGAGGGCGGTTGTCTGGGGCCAACGTCCTGACTTTC.

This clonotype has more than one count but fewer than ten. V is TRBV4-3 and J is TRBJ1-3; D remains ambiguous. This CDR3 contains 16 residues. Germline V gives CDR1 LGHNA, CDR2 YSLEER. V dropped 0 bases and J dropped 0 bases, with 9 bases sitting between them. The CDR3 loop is CASSQEGDYSGNTIYF. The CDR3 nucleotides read TGCGCCAGCAGCCAAGAAGGAGACTACTCTGGAAACACCATATATTTT.